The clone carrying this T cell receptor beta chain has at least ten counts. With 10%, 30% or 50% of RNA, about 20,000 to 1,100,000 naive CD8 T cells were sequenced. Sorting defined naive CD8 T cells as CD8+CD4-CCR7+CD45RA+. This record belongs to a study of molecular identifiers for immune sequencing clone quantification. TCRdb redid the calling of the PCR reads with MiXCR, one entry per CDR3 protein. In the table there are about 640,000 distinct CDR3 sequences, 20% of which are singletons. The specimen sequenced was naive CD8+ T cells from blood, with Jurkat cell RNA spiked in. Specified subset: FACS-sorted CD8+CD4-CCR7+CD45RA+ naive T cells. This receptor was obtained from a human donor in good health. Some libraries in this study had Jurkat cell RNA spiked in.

CDR3 bases: TGTGCCAGCAGCTTAGCTCGGCAGGGTGAAAAACTGTTTTTT. Translating it yields CASSLARQGEKLFF. The chain employs TRBV7-9 and TRBJ1-4, with TRBD1 as a possible D gene (5 bases). V lost 0 bases, J lost 7 bases, and 9 bases lay in between. This CDR3 contains 14 residues. CDR1 and CDR2 from the germline V gene are SEHNR and FQNEAQ (reference sequence).